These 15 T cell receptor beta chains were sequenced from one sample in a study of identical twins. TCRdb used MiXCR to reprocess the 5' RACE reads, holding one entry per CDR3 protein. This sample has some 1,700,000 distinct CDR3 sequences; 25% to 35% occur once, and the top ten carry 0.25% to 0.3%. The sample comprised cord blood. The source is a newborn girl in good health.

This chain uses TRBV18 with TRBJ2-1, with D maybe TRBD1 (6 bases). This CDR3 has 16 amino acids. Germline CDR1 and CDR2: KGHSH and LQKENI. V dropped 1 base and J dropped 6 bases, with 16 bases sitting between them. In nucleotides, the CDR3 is TGTGCCAGCTCACCACGCGAAAACAGGGATGGCAATGAGCAGTTCTTC. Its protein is CASSPRENRDGNEQFF.

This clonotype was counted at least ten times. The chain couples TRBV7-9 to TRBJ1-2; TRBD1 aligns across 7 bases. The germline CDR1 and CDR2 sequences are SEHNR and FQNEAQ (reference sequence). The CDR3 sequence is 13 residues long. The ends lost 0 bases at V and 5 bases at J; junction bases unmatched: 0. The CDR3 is CASSLATGYGYTF. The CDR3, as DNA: TGTGCCAGCAGCTTAGCGACAGGGTATGGCTACACCTTC.

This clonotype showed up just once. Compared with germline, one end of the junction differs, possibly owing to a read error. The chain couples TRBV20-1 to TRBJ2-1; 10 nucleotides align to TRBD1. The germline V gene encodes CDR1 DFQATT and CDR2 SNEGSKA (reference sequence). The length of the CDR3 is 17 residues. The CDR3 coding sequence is TGCAGTGCTCCTCTTTATGGACAGGGGGGTCCTTACAATGTGCAGTTCTTC. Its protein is CSAPLYGQGGPYNVQFF.

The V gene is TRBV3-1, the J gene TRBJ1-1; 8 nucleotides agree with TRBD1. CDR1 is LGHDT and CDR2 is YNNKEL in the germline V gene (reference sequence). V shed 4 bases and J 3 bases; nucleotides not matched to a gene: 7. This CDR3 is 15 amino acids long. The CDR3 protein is CASSPRGREDTEAFF. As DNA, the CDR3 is TGTGCCAGCAGCCCCAGGGGGCGCGAGGACACTGAAGCTTTCTTT.

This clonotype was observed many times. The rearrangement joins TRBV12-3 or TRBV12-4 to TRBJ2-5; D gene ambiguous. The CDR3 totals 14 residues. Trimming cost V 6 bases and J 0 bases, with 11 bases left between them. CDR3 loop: CASSRSMYQETQYF. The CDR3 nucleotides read TGTGCCAGCAGCCGGTCAATGTACCAAGAGACCCAGTACTTC.

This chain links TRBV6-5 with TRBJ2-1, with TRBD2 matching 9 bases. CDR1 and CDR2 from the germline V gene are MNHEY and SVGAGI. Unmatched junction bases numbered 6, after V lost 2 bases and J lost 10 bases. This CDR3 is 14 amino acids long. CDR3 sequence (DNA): TGTGCCAGCAGTTACGAAGCGCTAGCGGGGGAGCAGTTCTTC. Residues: CASSYEALAGEQFF.

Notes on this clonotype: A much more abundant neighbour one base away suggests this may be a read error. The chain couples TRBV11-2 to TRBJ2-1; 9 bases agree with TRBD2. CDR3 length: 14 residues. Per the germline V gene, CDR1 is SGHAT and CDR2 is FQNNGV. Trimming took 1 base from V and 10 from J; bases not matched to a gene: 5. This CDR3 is CASSLVAGVEEQFF. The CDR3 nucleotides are TGTGCCAGCAGCTTAGTAGCGGGAGTGGAAGAGCAGTTCTTC.

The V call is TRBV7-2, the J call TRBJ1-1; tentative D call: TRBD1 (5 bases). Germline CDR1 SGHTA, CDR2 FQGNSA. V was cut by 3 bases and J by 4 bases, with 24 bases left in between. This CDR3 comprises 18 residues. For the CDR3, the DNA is TGTGCCAGCAGCTTCATACTCTTTAGGGGCCAGGGCATCACTGAAGCTTTCTTT. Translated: CASSFILFRGQGITEAFF. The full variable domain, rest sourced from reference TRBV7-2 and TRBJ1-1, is GAGVSQSPSNKVTEKGKDVELRCDPISGHTALYWYRQSLGQGLEFLIYFQGNSAPDKSGLPSDRFSAERTGGSVSTLTIQRTQQEDSAVYLCASSFILFRGQGITEAFFGQGTRLTVV.

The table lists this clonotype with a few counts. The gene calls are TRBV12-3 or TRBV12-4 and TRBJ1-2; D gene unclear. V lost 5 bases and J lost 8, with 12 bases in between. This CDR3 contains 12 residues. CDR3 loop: CASSPRVLGYTF. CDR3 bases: TGTGCCAGCAGTCCCCGAGTTTTGGGCTACACCTTC.

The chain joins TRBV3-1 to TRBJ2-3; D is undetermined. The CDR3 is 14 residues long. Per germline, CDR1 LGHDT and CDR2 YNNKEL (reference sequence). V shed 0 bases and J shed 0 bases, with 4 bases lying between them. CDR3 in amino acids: CASSQELSTDTQYF. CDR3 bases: TGTGCCAGCAGCCAAGAACTTAGCACAGATACGCAGTATTTT.

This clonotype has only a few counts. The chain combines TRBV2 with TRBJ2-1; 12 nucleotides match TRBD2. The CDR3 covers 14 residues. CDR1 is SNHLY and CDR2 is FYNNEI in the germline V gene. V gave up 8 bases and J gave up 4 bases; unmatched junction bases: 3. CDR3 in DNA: TGTGCCAGCGAGACTAGCGGGAGTTACAATGAGCAGTTCTTC. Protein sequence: CASETSGSYNEQFF.

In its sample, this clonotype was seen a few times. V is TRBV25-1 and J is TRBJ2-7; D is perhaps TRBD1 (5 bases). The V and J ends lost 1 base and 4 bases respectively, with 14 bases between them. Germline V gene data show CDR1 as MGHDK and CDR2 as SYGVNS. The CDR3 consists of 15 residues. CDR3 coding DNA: TGTGCCAGCAGTGAATCGGCAGGGAAAGGGTACGAGCAGTACTTC. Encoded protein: CASSESAGKGYEQYF.

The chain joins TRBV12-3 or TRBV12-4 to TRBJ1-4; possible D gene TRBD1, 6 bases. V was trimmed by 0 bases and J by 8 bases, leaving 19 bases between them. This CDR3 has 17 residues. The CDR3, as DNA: TGTGCCAGCAGTTTAGCGGCCTTGGAGCAGGGGATGGAAAAACTGTTTTTT. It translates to CASSLAALEQGMEKLFF.

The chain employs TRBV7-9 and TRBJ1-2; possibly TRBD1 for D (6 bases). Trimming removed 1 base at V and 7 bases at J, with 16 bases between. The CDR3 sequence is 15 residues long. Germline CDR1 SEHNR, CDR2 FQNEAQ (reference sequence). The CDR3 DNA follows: TGTGCCAGCAGCTTAGGACAGGCCCCCTTATCTGGCTACACCTTC. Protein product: CASSLGQAPLSGYTF.

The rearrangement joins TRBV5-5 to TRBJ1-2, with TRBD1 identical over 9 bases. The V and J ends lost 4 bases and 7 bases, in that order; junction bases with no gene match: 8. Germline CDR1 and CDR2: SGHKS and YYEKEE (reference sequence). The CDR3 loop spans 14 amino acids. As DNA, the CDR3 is TGTGCCAGCAGCCTGGACAGGGGCTTGTCTGGCTACACCTTC. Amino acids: CASSLDRGLSGYTF. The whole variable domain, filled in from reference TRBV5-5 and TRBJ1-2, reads DAGVTQSPTHLIKTRGQQVTLRCSPISGHKSVSWYQQVLGQGPQFIFQYYEKEERGRGNFPDRFSARQFPNYSSELNVNALLLGDSALYLCASSLDRGLSGYTFGSGTRLTVV.